This T cell receptor (beta chain) is drawn from a study of cytotoxic CD8 clonotypes in ibrutinib-treated CLL. In the study overall: Patients attained some 25 partial and 2 complete responses; at median roughly 73 months, around 14 remained remitted while approximately twelve progressed.

This CDR3 comprises 12 residues. V lost 8 bases and J 6 bases, leaving 13 bases between the germline ends. CDR1 is SNHLY, CDR2 FYNNEI, per germline. The data were produced by immunoSEQ multiplex PCR, yet TCRdb's version contains in-frame clones alone and is incomplete. Of nearly 300,000 clones listed, approximately 76% are singletons. Overall study findings and caveats: Against age-matched healthy donors, baseline clonality ran higher and tracked circulating CD8+ T-cell counts.

To note about this clone: The target antigen is unknown.

The clonotype originates from a human donor with chronic lymphocytic leukemia. The specimen comprised PBMCs, sampled at disease progression, from a patient treated with ibrutinib. The gene calls are TRBV2 and TRBJ1-2, with a tentative D call TRBD1 (6 bases). CDR3 sequence (DNA): TGTGCCAGCCTGCTCGGGGGGCATGGCTACACCTTC. Translation: CASLLGGHGYTF.